This T cell receptor beta chain was sequenced for a study of CD8+CD57+ T cells in acquired aplastic anemia. Study-wide background: Sorted CD4+ and CD8+ cells yielded DNA averaging around 3.2 ug.

The V end was cut by 4 bases, the J end by 8 bases, with 10 bases between. The CDR3 loop spans 13 amino acids. Germline V lookup: CDR1 KGHDR, CDR2 SFDVKD. Genomic DNA served as template for TCR beta VDJ and CDR3 profiling. TCRdb used MiXCR to reprocess the reads, holding one entry per CDR3 protein. The table shows approximately 250,000 distinct CDR3 sequences, with approximately 79% occurring only once. Patients picked for sequencing had shown CD8+CD57+ cell expansion detected by flow cytometry. Blood sampling was performed on the patients, and none of them had received therapy by then. Many counts were recorded for this clonotype.

This clonotype was sampled from a human donor with aplastic anemia. Sequencing was performed on sorted CD4+, CD8+, or CD8+CD57+ T cells (not recorded which) from PBMCs. The J gene is TRBJ2-2, the V gene TRBV24-1; D uncertain. CDR3 amino acids: CATSDKKTGELFF. In DNA, the CDR3 is TGTGCCACCAGTGACAAGAAAACAGGGGAGCTGTTTTTT.